Listed below are T cell receptor beta chains from one sample, sequenced in a study of blood T cell repertoires in COVID-19. Profiling relied on immunoSEQ multiplex PCR, and the TCRdb table lists in-frame clones only, not all of them. The data show about 300,000 clones, around 84% seen once. The sequenced material came from peripheral blood. Receptors originate from a human donor with COVID-19, enrolled during active disease. The donor label of this sample is uncertain. Both conserved end residues are part of each CDR3. D genes are given only for firm matches. Only part of the rows carry a size: once, few, many, or a class if the clone is expanded.

j_call	cdr3_length	v_call	clone_size	d_call	cdr3_aa	cdr3_nt
TRBJ1-3	15	TRBV7-2	NA	NA	CASSLEVRRGNTIYF	TGTGCCAGCAGCTTAGAAGTGAGGCGGGGAAACACCATATATTTT
TRBJ2-3	13	TRBV28	NA	TRBD2	CASSIQKRGTQYF	TGTGCCAGCAGTATCCAAAAGCGGGGTACGCAGTATTTT
TRBJ1-1	12	TRBV30	NA	NA	CAGNRVNTAAFF	TGTGCCGGGAACAGGGTTAACACTGCAGCTTTCTTT
TRBJ1-4	14	TRBV2	NA	TRBD1	CASTARTGADELFF	TGTGCCAGCACTGCCAGGACAGGGGCCGATGAACTGTTTTTT
TRBJ2-3	18	TRBV2	NA	TRBD1	CASNGGTGGPPRGDTQYF	TGTGCCAGCAACGGTGGGACAGGAGGTCCCCCGAGGGGAGATACGCAGTATTTT
TRBJ1-2	14	TRBV28	NA	NA	CASSPDLDYRGYTF	TGTGCCAGCAGTCCCGACCTGGACTATCGCGGCTACACCTTC
TRBJ2-7	13	TRBV29-1	NA	NA	CSGQSGGTYEQYF	TGCAGCGGCCAATCCGGCGGGACCTACGAGCAGTACTTC
TRBJ2-5	13	TRBV28	NA	NA	CASSFTGWETQYF	TGTGCCAGCAGTTTTACGGGATGGGAGACCCAGTACTTC
TRBJ1-1	13	TRBV6-5	once	NA	CASTPPSSIEAFF	TGTGCCAGCACGCCACCAAGCTCTATTGAAGCTTTCTTT
TRBJ2-7	14	TRBV5-8	once	TRBD1	CASTPDRGLYEQYF	TGTGCCAGCACCCCTGACAGGGGCCTCTACGAGCAGTACTTC
TRBJ2-3	16	TRBV11-2	NA	TRBD2	CASSLIAGSRTDTQYF	TGTGCCAGCAGCTTAATAGCGGGATCGAGGACAGATACGCAGTATTTT
TRBJ1-5	13	TRBV29-1	NA	NA	CSVEESGDQPQHF	TGCAGCGTTGAAGAGTCAGGGGATCAGCCCCAGCATTTT
TRBJ2-7	19	TRBV7-8	NA	TRBD1	CASSFRTGGANPKSYEQYF	TGTGCCAGCAGCTTCAGGACAGGGGGCGCGAATCCCAAATCCTACGAGCAGTACTTC
TRBJ1-1	15	TRBV7-2	NA	NA	CASSLSQGGSTEAFF	TGTGCCAGCAGCTTATCGCAGGGCGGGAGCACTGAAGCTTTCTTT
TRBJ1-1	13	TRBV6-5	NA	NA	CASSRGVNTEAFF	TGTGCCAGCAGCCGAGGCGTGAACACTGAAGCTTTCTTT
TRBJ1-2	13	TRBV27	once	NA	CASGEGTIYGYTF	TGTGCCAGCGGGGAGGGAACCATCTATGGCTACACCTTC
TRBJ2-7	13	TRBV9	NA	TRBD1	CASSFDRGYEQYF	TGTGCCAGCAGCTTCGACAGGGGCTACGAGCAGTACTTC
TRBJ2-1	15	TRBV9	NA	TRBD2	CASSVGLDSGSEQFF	TGTGCCAGCAGCGTAGGGCTGGATAGCGGGAGTGAGCAGTTCTTC
TRBJ2-5	15	TRBV6-4	NA	TRBD2	CASSSLGLAGETQYF	TGTGCCAGCAGTTCCCTTGGACTAGCGGGAGAGACCCAGTACTTC
TRBJ1-5	14	TRBV6-2/TRBV6-3	NA	TRBD1	CASTPDRGPQPQHF	TGTGCCAGCACCCCGGACAGGGGGCCTCAGCCCCAGCATTTT
TRBJ1-1	14	TRBV3-1/TRBV3-2	once	TRBD1	CASSGDRGNTEAFF	TGTGCCAGCAGCGGGGACAGGGGGAACACTGAAGCTTTCTTT
TRBJ2-7	19	TRBV7-6	NA	TRBD2	CASSLALAGDLSPVREQYF	TGTGCCAGCAGCTTAGCGCTAGCGGGAGATCTGTCCCCCGTTAGGGAGCAGTACTTC
TRBJ2-2	15	TRBV6-2/TRBV6-3	NA	TRBD2	CASSRTSPNTGELFF	TGTGCCAGCAGTCGGACTAGCCCGAACACCGGGGAGCTGTTTTTT
TRBJ2-7	15	TRBV5-1	NA	TRBD2	CASSLTGGPFYEQYF	TGCGCCAGCAGCTTGACGGGAGGGCCATTCTACGAGCAGTACTTC
TRBJ2-5	14	TRBV11-2	NA	NA	CASSMIEARETQYF	TGTGCCAGCAGTATGATCGAGGCCCGGGAGACCCAGTACTTC
TRBJ2-1	13	TRBV2	NA	TRBD1	CASTQGQADEQFF	TGTGCCAGCACCCAAGGACAGGCTGATGAGCAGTTCTTC
TRBJ2-3	16	TRBV2	NA	TRBD2	CASSVGLAVRTDTQYF	TGTGCCAGCAGTGTGGGACTAGCGGTACGCACAGATACGCAGTATTTT
TRBJ1-1	13	TRBV28	NA	NA	CASSQTANTEAFF	TGTGCCAGCAGCCAAACAGCGAACACTGAAGCTTTCTTT
TRBJ2-7	17	TRBV30	NA	TRBD2	CAWSVRLAGGVTYEQYF	TGTGCCTGGAGTGTACGACTAGCGGGAGGGGTTACCTACGAGCAGTACTTC
TRBJ1-1	12	TRBV27	NA	NA	CASSFLNTEAFF	TGTGCCAGCAGTTTCCTTAACACTGAAGCTTTCTTT
TRBJ2-2	18	TRBV28	NA	TRBD2	CASLHRTSGRPPTGELFF	TGTGCCAGCCTACATAGGACTAGCGGGAGGCCCCCAACCGGGGAGCTGTTTTTT
TRBJ1-1	13	TRBV6-5	NA	NA	CASSPGLGTEAFF	TGTGCCAGCAGTCCAGGGCTAGGGACTGAAGCTTTCTTT
TRBJ1-1	14	TRBV13	NA	NA	CASSLVGGNTEAFF	TGTGCCAGCAGCTTAGTCGGAGGGAACACTGAAGCTTTCTTT
TRBJ1-6	16	TRBV2	few	NA	CASSEAGAGENSPLHF	TGTGCCAGCAGTGAAGCGGGGGCAGGGGAGAATTCACCCCTCCACTTT
TRBJ2-1	15	TRBV7-2	NA	NA	CASSLSPLGYNEQFF	TGTGCCAGCAGCTTAAGCCCGCTTGGCTACAATGAGCAGTTCTTC
TRBJ2-5	12	TRBV3-1/TRBV3-2	NA	NA	CASSQVLETQYF	TGTGCCAGCAGCCAAGTTCTAGAGACCCAGTACTTC
TRBJ1-1	13	TRBV30	NA	NA	CALKAGANTEAFF	TGTGCCCTCAAGGCGGGGGCGAACACTGAAGCTTTCTTT
TRBJ1-2	12	TRBV9	NA	NA	CASSVHGLGYTF	TGTGCCAGCAGCGTACACGGTCTCGGCTACACCTTC
TRBJ2-4	14	TRBV7-2	NA	TRBD2	CASSLGSGRDIQYF	TGTGCCAGCAGCTTGGGTAGCGGGAGGGACATTCAGTACTTC
TRBJ2-7	17	TRBV5-1	NA	TRBD2	CASSLAGLAGPSYEQYF	TGCGCCAGCAGCTTGGCCGGACTAGCGGGACCCTCCTACGAGCAGTACTTC
TRBJ1-5	15	TRBV19	NA	NA	CASSIGGAHGQPQHF	TGTGCCAGTAGTATCGGGGGGGCCCATGGGCAGCCCCAGCATTTT
TRBJ2-3	15	TRBV5-1	NA	NA	CASSLQGTSTDTQYF	TGCGCCAGCAGCTTACAGGGTACTAGCACAGATACGCAGTATTTT
TRBJ1-1	14	TRBV2	NA	TRBD1	CASSHRGEFAEAFF	TGTGCCAGCTCCCACAGGGGGGAATTTGCTGAAGCTTTCTTT
TRBJ2-6	17	TRBV2	NA	TRBD1	CASREDRGVSGANVLTF	TGTGCCAGCAGAGAGGACAGGGGGGTGTCTGGGGCCAACGTCCTGACTTTC
TRBJ1-2	14	TRBV28	NA	NA	CASDWEGERYGYTF	TGTGCCAGCGATTGGGAGGGAGAGAGATATGGCTACACCTTC
TRBJ2-7	16	TRBV4-3	few	TRBD2	CASSREAGSSSYEQYF	TGCGCCAGCAGCCGAGAAGCGGGGTCAAGCTCCTACGAGCAGTACTTC
TRBJ1-1	13	TRBV6-4	NA	NA	CASSREANTEAFF	TGTGCCAGCAGCCGAGAAGCGAACACTGAAGCTTTCTTT
TRBJ2-2	17	TRBV18	NA	TRBD1	CASSPRTGEFVTGELFF	TGTGCCAGCTCACCCAGGACAGGGGAGTTTGTCACCGGGGAGCTGTTTTTT
TRBJ1-1	14	TRBV11-1	once	NA	CASSIGTSNTEAFF	TGTGCCAGCAGCATCGGGACATCGAACACTGAAGCTTTCTTT
TRBJ2-5	14	TRBV30	NA	NA	CAWSVRGAGETQYF	TGTGCCTGGAGTGTACGCGGAGCGGGAGAGACCCAGTACTTC
TRBJ2-1	15	TRBV15	once	TRBD2	CATSLGLAEDNEQFF	TGTGCCACCAGCTTAGGACTAGCGGAAGACAATGAGCAGTTCTTC
TRBJ1-1	13	TRBV5-1	NA	TRBD1	CASSLDRGPEAFF	TGCGCCAGCAGCTTGGACAGGGGTCCTGAAGCTTTCTTT
TRBJ2-3	18	TRBV5-6	NA	TRBD2	CASSLSPSGRGRQDTQYF	TGTGCCAGCAGCTTGAGTCCCAGCGGGAGGGGGAGACAAGATACGCAGTATTTT
TRBJ1-1	16	TRBV25-1	NA	TRBD1	CASSERWDSWGTEAFF	TGTGCCAGCAGTGAAAGGTGGGACAGTTGGGGCACTGAAGCTTTCTTT